This paragraph reports one TCR beta chain. Germline CDR1 is SGHNT and CDR2 is YENEEA. The trim removed 1 base at V and 2 bases at J, leaving 9 bases unmatched. The CDR3 length is 18 residues. Measured with immunoSEQ multiplex PCR; TCRdb has only the in-frame clones, and not every one. The table has tens of thousands of clones, approximately 90% seen once; the top ten hold approximately 5%. This record belongs to a study of OX40 agonist ivuxolimab in advanced cancers. This sequence originates from an adult with an advanced solid tumor such as melanoma, head and neck, liver or kidney cancer. The starting material was CD4+ or CD8+ T cells sorted from blood, obtained in a trial of the OX40 agonist ivuxolimab. V usage is TRBV11-3 and J usage is TRBJ2-2, with 8 bases that match TRBD2. CDR3 residues: CASSLVSVGLDNTGELFF. CDR3 coding DNA: TGTGCCAGCAGCTTAGTTTCTGTGGGACTAGATAACACCGGGGAGCTGTTTTTT.